The present entry profiles one T cell receptor (beta chain) with its context. Assignment of participants to cohorts was predicated upon participant-reported clinical history. For recovered donors of Cohort 3, there were two negative PCRs, clearance, or symptom resolution. This entry comes from a study of blood T cell repertoires in COVID-19. Some clones are missing from TCRdb's copy, which holds only in-frame ones; the method was immunoSEQ multiplex PCR. The sample includes about 370,000 clones, about 90% seen only once; the top ten take 1.5% to 2%. Sample: PBMCs or T cells enriched from blood (not recorded which). The source is a woman aged 30 to 39 who had recovered from COVID-19.

CDR3 residues: CASSEGQGRRSGELFF. The CDR3 DNA is TGTGCCAGCAGTGAAGGGCAGGGGCGTCGATCCGGGGAGCTGTTTTTT. V is TRBV6-1 and J is TRBJ2-2; perhaps TRBD1 as D (6 bases). Trimming pared 1 base from V and 6 bases from J, leaving 15 bases between. CDR1 and CDR2 from the germline V gene are MNHNS and SASEGT. The CDR3 length is 16 residues.